Listed here are 5 T cell receptor beta chains from one sample, sequenced in a study of blood T cells in healthy people across ages. PCR was performed a second time for about 7 to 11 cycles using a sample-barcoded 5' primer and a J-beta primer mix. MiXCR, run by TCRdb on the 5' RACE reads, gives a single entry per CDR3 protein. The table lists hundreds of thousands of distinct CDR3 sequences, over 25% of them singletons. This sample was shared with a second study, whose subject was T cells of mothers and their children.

Sequenced material: blood. Source of these receptors: a boy aged 2 to 10 in good health.

The table lists this clonotype with a few counts. This chain's CDR3 is CASSSSGRDTQYF. In nucleotides, the CDR3 is TGTGCCAGCAGTTCGAGTGGGAGGGATACGCAGTATTTT. The V and J genes are TRBV27 and TRBJ2-3; possibly TRBD2 for D (6 bases). The CDR3 loop spans 13 amino acids. Trimming pared 4 bases from V and 6 bases from J, leaving 11 bases between. Germline values: CDR1 MNHEY, CDR2 SMNVEV (reference sequence).

This clonotype was counted between two and nine times. The V and J genes are TRBV7-2 and TRBJ2-3; 10 bases map to TRBD2. Germline-derived CDR1 and CDR2 are SGHTA and FQGNSA. CDR3 length equals 17 residues. The V and J ends lost 3 bases and 2 bases, in that order; junction bases with no gene match: 8. CDR3 coding DNA: TGTGCCAGCAGCTTCCGGACTAGCGGAGGTTACACAGATACGCAGTATTTT. Protein sequence: CASSFRTSGGYTDTQYF.

This clonotype was picked up a small number of times. The V call is TRBV7-8, the J call TRBJ1-2; no reliable D call. This CDR3 region has 13 residues. With 0 bases removed from V and 10 bases from J, the gap between germline ends came to 12 bases. Germline CDR1 reads SGHVS; CDR2 reads FQNEAQ. Here the CDR3 DNA reads TGTGCCAGCAGCTTAGCCGAGGGCCCAAACTACACCTTC. It encodes CASSLAEGPNYTF.

This clonotype was seen only once. This chain connects TRBV29-1 to TRBJ2-4; 7 bases align to TRBD1. The CDR3 spans 14 residues. CDR1 and CDR2 (germline): SQVTM, ANQGSEA. Trimming removed 1 base from V and 3 bases from J; junction bases left unmatched: 3. CDR3 sequence reads: CSVEGAGGKNIQYF. For the CDR3, the DNA is TGCAGCGTTGAAGGCGCAGGGGGCAAAAACATTCAGTACTTC.

This clonotype appeared a few times. The chain is built from TRBV10-3 and TRBJ2-5; D is undetermined. Trimming took off 10 bases at V and 1 base at J, with 7 bases between the two ends. CDR1 and CDR2 from the germline V gene are ENHRY and SYGVKD. The CDR3 has 11 amino acids. In nucleotides, the CDR3 is TGTGCCACCCGGAGCCAAGAGACCCAGTACTTC. Amino acid sequence: CATRSQETQYF.